This entry describes one T cell receptor beta chain. This clonotype has ten or more counts. Its binding antigen is unknown. Base qualities were left out, and no much larger clone turns up one base away. In the germline V gene, CDR1 corresponds to SQVTM and CDR2 to ANQGSEA. Including cysteine and phenylalanine, the CDR3 has 16 amino acids. Only CDR3 DNA remains: 48 bases, in frame from the first base. V is reduced by 5 bases and J by 0 bases, leaving a spacing of 18 bases between them. Ficoll-Paque density gradient centrifugation was used to isolate PBMCs. This entry belongs to a study of T-cell memory formation after mild COVID-19 (dated by TCRdb to the early 2020s). About the investigation overall: Most TCR sequence clusters were specific to one of the two donors. Two young, previously healthy adult volunteers made up the cohort, one male and one female. In a couple of donors, T-cell clones that expanded and contracted after mild COVID-19 were followed by sequencing TCRalpha and TCRbeta repertoires longitudinally.

What the study reported, not specific to this receptor: Some responding clones were detected in pre-infection memory, suggesting pre-existing cross-reactive memory T cells joined the SARS-CoV-2 response. Balanced CD4/CD8 phenotypes were observed for clones contracting from day 15 to 85, whereas a bias towards CD4+ was observed for a second wave of clones expanding from day 15 to 37. The study included only a couple of mild cases, and larger cohorts that include severe cases with pre-infection samples were judged to be necessary. Contracting CD4+ clones appeared mostly in the CM and EM memory subsets, whereas CD8+ clones were enriched in EMRA. SARS-CoV-2 specificity of the second-wave clones peaking on day 37 was not confirmed.

Sequenced using an Illumina NovaSeq 6000. TCRalpha and TCRbeta cDNA libraries were constructed by 5'RACE with constant-segment primers, with sample barcodes and unique molecular identifiers being introduced. Trizol reagent was used to extract RNA from every sample. Library amplification was performed in two PCR steps, and a second sample barcode and Illumina TruSeq adapters were introduced in the second step. The libraries were sequenced on an Illumina NovaSeq using 2 x 150 bp paired-end reads. Per the source publication's procedure: The reads were demultiplexed and collapsed into UMI-guided consensus sequences using migec v1.2.7. Using mixcr v2.1.11, the UMI consensuses were aligned to TRA and TRB V and J templates and assembled into clonotypes. A clonotype was counted as expanded or contracted only if both edgeR and NoisET called the change significant, with noise models trained on biological replicates. For edgeR calls, the cutoffs were a false discovery rate-adjusted p below 0.01 and a log2 fold-change threshold of 1. As an exploratory analysis of dynamics, max-normalized trajectories of the 1000 most abundant clonotypes were examined with PCA combined with hierarchical clustering. Separately sequenced CD4+ and CD8+ repertoires were used to assign the CD4 or CD8 phenotype of responding clones. The public sequencing data were trimmed at Q25 with fastp and processed into clonotypes with MiXCR by TCRdb, which kept only in-frame beta chains. Every distinct CDR3 protein forms one entry, paired with its most common genes and DNA. The V and J calls follow TCRdb's processing rather than the paper's. This sample comprises about 430,000 distinct CDR3 sequences, roughly 26% of them detected only once. The leading ten clones occupy about 8.7% of the sample.

Sequences were obtained from PBMCs or a T cell subset sorted from them (not recorded which). The chain is assembled from TRBV29-1 and TRBJ2-3, with TRBD2 as a weak D call on 6 bases. This clonotype was obtained from an adult woman who had mild COVID-19 (a few samples of this study predate the infection). The sample titles of this study are shuffled in the database, so cell type and time point are left out; the donor was told from shared clones. The CDR3 reads CSVYSGPDSSTDTQYF. The nucleotide sequence is TGCAGCGTTTATAGCGGACCCGATTCTAGCACAGATACGCAGTATTTT.